Following are 31 T cell receptor beta chains from one sample sequenced in a study of T-cell memory formation after mild COVID-19. TCRdb re-called the 5' RACE reads with MiXCR, one entry per CDR3 protein. The sample records about 190,000 distinct CDR3 sequences, around 19% being singletons. The sequencing input was PBMCs or a T cell subset sorted from them (not recorded which). These receptors originate from an adult woman who had mild COVID-19 (a few samples of this study predate the infection). Cell type and time point are not known.

The chain joins TRBV20-1 to TRBJ2-7; D tentatively fits TRBD1 or TRBD2 (5 bases each). Germline V gene sequence: CDR1 DFQATT, CDR2 SNEGSKA (reference sequence). The CDR3 length is 14 residues. V was clipped by 0 bases and J by 4 bases, with 13 bases between them. CDR3: CSARDLQGRYEQYF. The CDR3 DNA sequence: TGCAGTGCTAGAGATCTCCAGGGACGTTACGAGCAGTACTTC.

In its sample, this clonotype was seen a few times. The rearrangement joins TRBV25-1 to TRBJ2-7, with 7 bases matching TRBD1. This CDR3 is 15 amino acids long. Unmatched junction bases numbered 12, after V lost 6 bases and J lost 4 bases. In germline, CDR1 is MGHDK, CDR2 SYGVNS. The CDR3 DNA follows: TGTGCCAGCAGCCCTATTGACAGGGATACTTACGAGCAGTACTTC. Its translation is CASSPIDRDTYEQYF.

In this sample, this clonotype turned up a few times. The chain combines TRBV4-1 with TRBJ2-7; D is possibly TRBD1 (6 bases). CDR1 is MGHRA, CDR2 YSYEKL, per germline. With 3 bases removed from V and 0 bases from J, the gap between germline ends came to 18 bases. The CDR3 totals 17 residues. The CDR3 is CASSQGFGTPTSYEQYF. CDR3 in DNA: TGCGCCAGCAGCCAGGGGTTCGGGACACCGACCTCCTACGAGCAGTACTTC.

This sequence joins TRBV20-1 and TRBJ2-1, with 13 bases aligning to TRBD2. Germline loops: CDR1 DFQATT, CDR2 SNEGSKA (reference sequence). Germline trimming cut 3 bases from V and 7 bases from J; bases unmatched to any gene: 3. The CDR3 has 14 amino acids. CDR3 sequence: CSASGTSGINEQFF. The CDR3 nucleotides are TGCAGTGCTAGTGGGACTAGCGGGATTAATGAGCAGTTCTTC.

The chain uses TRBV30 and TRBJ2-7; 10 bases line up with TRBD1. Germline CDR1 GTSNPN, CDR2 SVGIG (reference sequence). Losses at the gene ends were 3 bases for V and 2 bases for J; bases not matched to a gene: 7. The CDR3 is made up of 15 amino acids. Here the CDR3 reads CAWRAPGQGTYEQYF. The CDR3 DNA follows: TGTGCCTGGAGGGCTCCGGGACAGGGGACCTACGAGCAGTACTTC.

This clonotype was seen a handful of times. This chain connects TRBV5-1 to TRBJ2-1, with TRBD1 matching 7 bases. Germline V gene data show CDR1 as SGHRS and CDR2 as YFSETQ. V was clipped by 4 bases and J by 0 bases; unmatched bases: 4. The CDR3 extends over 15 amino acids. The CDR3 here is CASSPRDSSYNEQFF. The CDR3 nucleotides read TGCGCCAGCAGCCCCCGGGACAGCTCCTACAATGAGCAGTTCTTC.

This clonotype has more than one count but fewer than ten. The J gene is TRBJ1-5, the V gene TRBV7-9; a possible D gene is TRBD1 (6 bases). CDR3 length equals 13 residues. V lost 5 bases to trimming and J lost 5 bases, with 10 bases between them. Germline V lookup: CDR1 SEHNR, CDR2 FQNEAQ (reference sequence). The CDR3 DNA follows: TGTGCCAGCAGCCAGGGGCAGGATCAGCCCCAGCATTTT. This encodes CASSQGQDQPQHF.

There are a few counts of this clonotype. The gene calls are TRBV6-2 or TRBV6-3 and TRBJ2-5; 9 bases are shared with TRBD1. The CDR3 loop spans 15 amino acids. V lost 4 bases, J lost 9 bases, and 12 bases stayed unmatched. CDR1 MNHEY and CDR2 SVGEGT come from the germline V gene. The CDR3 sequence: CASSSGTGMGRAQYF. The CDR3 DNA reads TGTGCCAGCAGTTCCGGGACAGGGATGGGTAGGGCCCAGTACTTC.

The CDR3 protein is CASRVQGRNQPQHF. CDR3 coding DNA: TGTGCCAGCAGGGTACAGGGCCGCAATCAGCCCCAGCATTTT. The rearrangement links TRBV12-3 or TRBV12-4 to TRBJ1-5, with a tentative D call TRBD1 (6 bases). This CDR3 comprises 14 residues. Trimming pared 6 bases from V and 2 bases from J, leaving 11 bases between.

The chain has TRBV20-1 and TRBJ2-7; D is possibly TRBD1 or TRBD2 (5 bases each). The CDR3 length is 16 residues. Trimming cost V 0 bases and J 7 bases, with 22 bases left between them. Germline CDR1 is DFQATT and CDR2 is SNEGSKA (reference sequence). The CDR3: CSAREPGTTAPGEQYF. The CDR3 nucleotides read TGCAGTGCTAGAGAACCCGGGACCACAGCGCCGGGTGAGCAGTACTTC.

V gene TRBV2 combines with J gene TRBJ2-7; the D call may be TRBD1 or TRBD2 (5 bases each). This CDR3 region has 14 residues. Germline CDR1 SNHLY, CDR2 FYNNEI. V was cut by 1 base and J by 4 bases, with 11 bases left in between. The CDR3 here is CASSEGGAPYEQYF. In nucleotides, the CDR3 is TGTGCCAGCAGTGAAGGAGGGGCCCCATACGAGCAGTACTTC.

The chain employs TRBV6-2 or TRBV6-3 and TRBJ2-7; 9 bases are shared with TRBD2. Germline assignment: CDR1 MNHEY and CDR2 SVGEGT. The CDR3 has 15 amino acids. J was trimmed by 0 bases and V by 4 bases; bases with no gene match: 4. CDR3 protein: CASSLAGGPSYEQYF. The CDR3, as DNA: TGTGCCAGCAGTTTGGCGGGGGGGCCCTCCTACGAGCAGTACTTC.

This clonotype was observed a few times. The chain combines TRBV2 with TRBJ1-4; D not certain. The CDR3 has 14 residues. V lost 7 bases to trimming and J lost 7 bases, with 16 bases between them. Looked up from germline, CDR1 is SNHLY and CDR2 is FYNNEI. The CDR3 coding sequence is TGTGCCAGCACCAAACAGTCCCTGGGTGAAAAACTGTTTTTT. Translated, it gives CASTKQSLGEKLFF.

The chain combines TRBV7-7 with TRBJ2-2; 8 bases match TRBD1. The CDR3 contains 15 residues. After removal of 5 bases from V and 7 bases from J, the junction contained 9 bases not matched to a gene. Germline V gene data show CDR1 as SSHAT and CDR2 as FNYEAQ (reference sequence). CDR3 protein: CASSASQGAIGELFF. The CDR3 nucleotides are TGTGCCAGCAGCGCGAGCCAGGGGGCGATCGGGGAGCTGTTTTTT.

This clonotype was observed a handful of times. The V and J genes are TRBV12-3 or TRBV12-4 and TRBJ2-1, with a weak D call TRBD2 (5 bases). V lost 3 bases and J 3 bases, leaving 9 bases between the germline ends. The CDR3 contains 14 residues. DNA of the CDR3: TGTGCCAGCAGTTTTCTAGGACTCTACAATGAGCAGTTCTTC. Translating gives CASSFLGLYNEQFF.

This clonotype has just a few counts. This sequence joins TRBV5-1 and TRBJ1-1, with D maybe TRBD1 (5 bases). The CDR3 totals 13 residues. The V gene lost 0 bases and the J gene lost 4 bases, with 7 bases spanning the gap. Germline V lookup: CDR1 SGHRS, CDR2 YFSETQ. The CDR3 loop reads CASSLEGPTEAFF. The CDR3 nucleotides are TGCGCCAGCAGCTTGGAGGGACCCACTGAAGCTTTCTTT.

This clonotype was seen a few times. Sequence at one end of the junction differs from germline and may be a read error. The rearrangement joins TRBV12-3 or TRBV12-4 to TRBJ2-3; TRBD2 agrees at 9 bases. The CDR3 loop spans 13 amino acids. The CDR3 region is CASSLAGTSSSVF. The CDR3 DNA sequence: TGTGCCAGCAGCCTTGCCGGGACTAGCAGCTCCGTTTTT.

In DNA, the CDR3 is TGTGCCACCTCAGGACAGGGAAAACCCTACGAGCAGTACTTC. Translation gives CATSGQGKPYEQYF. The chain links TRBV15 to TRBJ2-7; 8 bases match TRBD1. Germline lookup yields CDR1 LNHNV and CDR2 YYDKDF (reference sequence). The CDR3 has 14 residues. Trimming cost V 8 bases and J 2 bases; bases outside gene matches: 8.

The V call is TRBV7-2, the J call TRBJ2-7; 10 nucleotides line up with TRBD2. This CDR3 comprises 14 residues. The V and J ends lost 5 bases and 7 bases, in that order; junction bases with no gene match: 8. From germline, CDR1 is SGHTA and CDR2 FQGNSA. The CDR3 reads CASSASGRGYEQYF. In DNA, the CDR3 is TGTGCCAGCAGCGCTAGCGGGAGAGGGTATGAGCAGTACTTC.

The chain recombines TRBV6-2 or TRBV6-3 with TRBJ1-1; D is uncertain. Between the trimmed V and J ends, which lost 7 bases and 4 bases, there was a span of 7 bases. Germline loops: CDR1 MNHEY, CDR2 SVGEGT. This CDR3 region has 11 residues. The CDR3 coding sequence is TGTGCCAGCAAGGGATTCACTGAAGCTTTCTTT. Amino acids: CASKGFTEAFF.

V and J are TRBV6-1 and TRBJ2-5, with unresolved D. Germline CDR1 is MNHNS and CDR2 is SASEGT. This CDR3 comprises 13 residues. The V gene lost 6 bases and the J gene lost 1 base, with 9 bases spanning the gap. The CDR3 here is CASRWVGQETQYF. In DNA form, the CDR3 reads TGTGCCAGCAGGTGGGTTGGCCAAGAGACCCAGTACTTC.

J is TRBJ2-2 and V is TRBV12-3 or TRBV12-4; a possible D gene is TRBD1 (6 bases). The CDR3 has 16 amino acids. V was shortened by 5 bases and J by 6 bases, with 19 bases between the two germline ends. The CDR3 bases are TGTGCCAGCAGTCTCCGTGGGGGACACCTATCCGGGGAGCTGTTTTTT. As protein: CASSLRGGHLSGELFF.

This clonotype occurred a few times. The V gene is TRBV10-3, the J gene TRBJ2-5, with TRBD1 as a possible D gene (5 bases). Trimming removed 3 bases at V and 3 bases at J, with 14 bases between. The CDR3 is 15 residues long. Germline assignment: CDR1 ENHRY and CDR2 SYGVKD. This CDR3 is CAISETPQGEETQYF. The CDR3 region has the DNA TGTGCCATCAGTGAAACACCCCAGGGCGAAGAGACCCAGTACTTC.

The chain carries TRBV27 and TRBJ1-5; 7 bases align to TRBD1. Unmatched junction bases numbered 11, after V lost 5 bases and J lost 13 bases. Germline CDR1 and CDR2: MNHEY and SMNVEV (reference sequence). The CDR3 contains 13 residues. This CDR3 reads CASSAQGVGIQHF. Written as DNA, the CDR3 is TGTGCCAGCAGTGCCCAGGGGGTAGGTATTCAGCATTTT.

This chain connects TRBV4-1 to TRBJ2-1; D remains ambiguous. The CDR3 loop spans 14 amino acids. CDR1 is MGHRA and CDR2 is YSYEKL in the germline V gene. Trimming removed 2 bases at V and 1 base at J, with 6 bases between. This CDR3 is CASSQLKSYNEQFF. The CDR3 nucleotides read TGCGCCAGCAGCCAATTAAAGTCCTACAATGAGCAGTTCTTC.

There are a few counts of this clonotype. The chain is built from TRBV29-1 and TRBJ2-3; D may be TRBD2 (5 bases). Germline loops: CDR1 SQVTM, CDR2 ANQGSEA. V lost 6 bases to trimming and J lost 0 bases, with 13 bases between them. This CDR3 is 14 amino acids long. The CDR3 DNA is TGCAGCGTCCATTTCGGGAAGAGCACAGATACGCAGTATTTT. Protein product: CSVHFGKSTDTQYF.

This clonotype was picked up many times. The chain recombines TRBV4-1 with TRBJ2-1; no definite D call. Trimming stripped 0 bases from V and 7 bases from J, with 4 bases between. The CDR3 contains 12 residues. CDR1 and CDR2 (germline): MGHRA, YSYEKL. CDR3 coding DNA: TGCGCCAGCAGCCAAGATAGGAATGAGCAGTTCTTC. This translates into CASSQDRNEQFF.

The J gene is TRBJ1-1, the V gene TRBV20-1, with 7 bases that match TRBD1. V was pared by 6 bases and J by 1 base, with 8 bases of the junction left unmatched. Germline V gene lookup returns CDR1 DFQATT and CDR2 SNEGSKA (reference sequence). This CDR3 spans 14 amino acids. The CDR3 sequence is CSANKQGSNTEAFF. CDR3 nucleotide sequence: TGCAGTGCAAACAAACAGGGGTCGAACACTGAAGCTTTCTTT.

This clonotype came up once. The junction and the germline gene differ at one end; a read error may be behind it. The J gene is TRBJ2-5, the V gene TRBV9, with a possible D match to TRBD2 (7 bases). The length of the CDR3 is 13 residues. Germline V gene data show CDR1 as SGDLS and CDR2 as YYNGEE. CDR3 DNA sequence: TGTGCCAGCAGCGGGGGGGCGGGAGAGACCCAGTGCTTC. Its protein is CASSGGAGETQCF.

At least ten counts were recorded for this clonotype. This rearrangement joins TRBV7-2 to TRBJ2-5, with D uncertain. Trimming took off 6 bases at V and 5 bases at J, with 10 bases between the two ends. CDR3 length: 12 amino acids. The germline V gene has CDR1 SGHTA and CDR2 FQGNSA. CDR3 loop: CASSSLGETQYF. CDR3 coding DNA: TGTGCCAGCAGTTCCTTAGGGGAGACCCAGTACTTC. The full variable domain, its missing parts supplied by reference TRBV7-2 and TRBJ2-5, is GAGVSQSPSNKVTEKGKDVELRCDPISGHTALYWYRQSLGQGLEFLIYFQGNSAPDKSGLPSDRFSAERTGGSVSTLTIQRTQQEDSAVYLCASSSLGETQYFGPGTRLLVL.

J is TRBJ2-7 and V is TRBV18; 8 nucleotides match TRBD1. The CDR3 sequence is 18 residues long. The germline CDR1 and CDR2 sequences are KGHSH and LQKENI. V lost 1 base and J lost 0; bases outside the gene matches: 11. The CDR3 DNA reads as TGTGCCAGCTCACCACGAAGAGGACAGGGCCAAATCTCCTACGAGCAGTACTTC. Translated: CASSPRRGQGQISYEQYF.